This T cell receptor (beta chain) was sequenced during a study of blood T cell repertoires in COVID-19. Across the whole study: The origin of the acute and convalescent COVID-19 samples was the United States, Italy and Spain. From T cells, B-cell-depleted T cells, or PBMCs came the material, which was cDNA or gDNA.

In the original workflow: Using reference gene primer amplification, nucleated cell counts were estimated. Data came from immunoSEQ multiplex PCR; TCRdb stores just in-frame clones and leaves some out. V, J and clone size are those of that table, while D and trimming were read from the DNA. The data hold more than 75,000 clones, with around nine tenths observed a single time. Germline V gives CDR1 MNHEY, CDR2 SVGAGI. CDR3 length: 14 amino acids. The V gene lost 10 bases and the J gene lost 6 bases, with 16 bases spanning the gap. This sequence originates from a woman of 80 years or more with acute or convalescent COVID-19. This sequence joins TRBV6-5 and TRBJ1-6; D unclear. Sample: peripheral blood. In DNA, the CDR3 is TGTGCCATCACCGATCAGCGGGCTAATTCACCCCTCCACTTT. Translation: CAITDQRANSPLHF.